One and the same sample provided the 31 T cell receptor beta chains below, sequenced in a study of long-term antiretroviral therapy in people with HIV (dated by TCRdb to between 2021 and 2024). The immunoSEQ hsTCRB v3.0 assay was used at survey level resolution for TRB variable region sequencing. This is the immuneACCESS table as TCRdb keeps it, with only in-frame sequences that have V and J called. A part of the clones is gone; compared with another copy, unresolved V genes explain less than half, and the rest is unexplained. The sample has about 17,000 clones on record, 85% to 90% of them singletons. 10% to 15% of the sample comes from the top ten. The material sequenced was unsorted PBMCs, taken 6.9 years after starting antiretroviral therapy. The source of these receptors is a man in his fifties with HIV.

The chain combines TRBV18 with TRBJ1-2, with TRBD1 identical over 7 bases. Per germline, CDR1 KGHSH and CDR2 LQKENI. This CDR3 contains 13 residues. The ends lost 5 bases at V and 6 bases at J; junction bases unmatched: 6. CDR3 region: CASSSTGTDGYTF. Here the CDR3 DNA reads TGTGCCAGCTCATCGACAGGGACGGATGGCTACACCTTC. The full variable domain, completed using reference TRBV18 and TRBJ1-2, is NAGVMQNPRHLVRRRGQEARLRCSPMKGHSHVYWYRQLPEEGLKFMVYLQKENIIDESGMPKERFSAEFPKEGPSILRIQQVVRGDSAAYFCASSSTGTDGYTFGSGTRLTVV.

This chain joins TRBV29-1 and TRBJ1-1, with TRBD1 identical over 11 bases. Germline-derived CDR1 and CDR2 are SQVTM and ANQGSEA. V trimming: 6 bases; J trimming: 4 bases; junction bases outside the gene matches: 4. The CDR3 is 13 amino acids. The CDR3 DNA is TGCAGCGTCGGACAGGGGGCGACCACTGAAGCTTTCTTT. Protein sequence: CSVGQGATTEAFF. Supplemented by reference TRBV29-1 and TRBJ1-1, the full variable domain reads SAVISQKPSRDICQRGTSLTIQCQVDSQVTMMFWYRQQPGQSLTLIATANQGSEATYESGFVIDKFPISRPNLTFSTLTVSNMSPEDSSIYLCSVGQGATTEAFFGQGTRLTVV.

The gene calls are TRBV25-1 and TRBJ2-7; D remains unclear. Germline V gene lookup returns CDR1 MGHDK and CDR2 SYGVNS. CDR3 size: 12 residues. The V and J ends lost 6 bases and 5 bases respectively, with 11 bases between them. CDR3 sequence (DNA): TGTGCCAGCAGCTTCGGAACAAACGAGCAGTACTTC. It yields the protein CASSFGTNEQYF.

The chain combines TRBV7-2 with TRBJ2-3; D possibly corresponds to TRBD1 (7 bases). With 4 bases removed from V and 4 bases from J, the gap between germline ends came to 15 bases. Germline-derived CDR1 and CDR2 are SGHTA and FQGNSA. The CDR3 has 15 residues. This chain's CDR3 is CASSSRGGGADTQYF. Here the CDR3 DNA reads TGTGCCAGCAGCTCCCGTGGAGGGGGCGCAGATACGCAGTATTTT.

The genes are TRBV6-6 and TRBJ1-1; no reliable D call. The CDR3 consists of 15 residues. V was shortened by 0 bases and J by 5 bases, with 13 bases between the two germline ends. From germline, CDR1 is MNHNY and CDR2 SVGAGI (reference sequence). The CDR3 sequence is CASSYSKDQPTEAFF. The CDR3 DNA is TGTGCCAGCAGTTACTCGAAGGACCAGCCAACTGAAGCTTTCTTT.

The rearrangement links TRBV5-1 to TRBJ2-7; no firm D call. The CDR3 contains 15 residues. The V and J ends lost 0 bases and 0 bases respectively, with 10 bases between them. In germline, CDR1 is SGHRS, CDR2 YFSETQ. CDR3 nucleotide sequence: TGCGCCAGCAGCTTGGTCGGCGGCAACTCCTACGAGCAGTACTTC. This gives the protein CASSLVGGNSYEQYF.

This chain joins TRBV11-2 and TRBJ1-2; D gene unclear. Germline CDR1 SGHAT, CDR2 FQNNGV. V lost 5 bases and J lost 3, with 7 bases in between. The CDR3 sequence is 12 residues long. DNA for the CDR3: TGTGCCAGCAGCCCCGGGTACTATGGCTACACCTTC. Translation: CASSPGYYGYTF. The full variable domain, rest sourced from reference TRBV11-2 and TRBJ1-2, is EAGVAQSPRYKIIEKRQSVAFWCNPISGHATLYWYQQILGQGPKLLIQFQNNGVVDDSQLPKDRFSAERLKGVDSTLKIQPAKLEDSAVYLCASSPGYYGYTFGSGTRLTVV.

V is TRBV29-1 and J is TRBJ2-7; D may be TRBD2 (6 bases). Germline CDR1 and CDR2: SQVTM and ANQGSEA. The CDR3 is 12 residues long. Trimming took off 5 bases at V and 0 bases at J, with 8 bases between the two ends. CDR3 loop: CSVQTSSYEQYF. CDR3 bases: TGCAGCGTTCAGACTAGCTCCTACGAGCAGTACTTC.

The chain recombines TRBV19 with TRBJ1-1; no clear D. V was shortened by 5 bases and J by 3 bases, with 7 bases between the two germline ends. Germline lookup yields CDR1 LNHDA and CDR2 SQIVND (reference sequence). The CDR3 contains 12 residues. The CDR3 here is CASSLLDTEAFF. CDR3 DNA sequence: TGTGCCAGTAGTCTCCTCGACACTGAAGCTTTCTTT.

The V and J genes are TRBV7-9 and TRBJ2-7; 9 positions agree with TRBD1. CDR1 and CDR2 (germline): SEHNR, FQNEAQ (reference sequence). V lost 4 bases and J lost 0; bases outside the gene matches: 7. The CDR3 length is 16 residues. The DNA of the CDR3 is TGTGCCAGCAGCTCTTTTGGGACAGGGAACTCCTACGAGCAGTACTTC. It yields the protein CASSSFGTGNSYEQYF. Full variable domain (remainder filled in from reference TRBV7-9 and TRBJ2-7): DTGVSQNPRHKITKRGQNVTFRCDPISEHNRLYWYRQTLGQGPEFLTYFQNEAQLEKSRLLSDRFSAERPKGSFSTLEIQRTEQGDSAMYLCASSSFGTGNSYEQYFGPGTRLTVT.

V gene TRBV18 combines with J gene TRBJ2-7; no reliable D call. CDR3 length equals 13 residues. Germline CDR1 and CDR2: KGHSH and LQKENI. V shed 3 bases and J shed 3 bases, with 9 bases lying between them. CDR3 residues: CASSPGSGYEQYF. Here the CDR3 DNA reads TGTGCCAGCTCACCGGGATCAGGCTACGAGCAGTACTTC.

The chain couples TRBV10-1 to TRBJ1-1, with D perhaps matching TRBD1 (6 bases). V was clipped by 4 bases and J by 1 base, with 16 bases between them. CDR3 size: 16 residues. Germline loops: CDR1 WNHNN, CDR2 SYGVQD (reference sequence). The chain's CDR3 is CASSVYRGDRNTEAFF. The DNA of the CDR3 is TGCGCCAGCAGTGTATATAGGGGGGACCGGAACACTGAAGCTTTCTTT.

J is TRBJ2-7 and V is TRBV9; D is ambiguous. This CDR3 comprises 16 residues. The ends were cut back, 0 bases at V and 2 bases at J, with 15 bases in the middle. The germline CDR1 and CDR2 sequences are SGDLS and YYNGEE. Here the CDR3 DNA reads TGTGCCAGCAGCGTAGGAGCAAGGCCCAGCGCCTACGAGCAGTACTTC. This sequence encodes CASSVGARPSAYEQYF.

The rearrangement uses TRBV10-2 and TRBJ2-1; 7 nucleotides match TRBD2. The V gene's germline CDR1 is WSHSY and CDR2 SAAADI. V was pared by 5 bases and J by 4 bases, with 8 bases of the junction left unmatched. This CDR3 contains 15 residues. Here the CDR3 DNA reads TGCGCCAGCAGTTCTACGGCGGGAGTTTACAATGAGCAGTTCTTC. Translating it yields CASSSTAGVYNEQFF.

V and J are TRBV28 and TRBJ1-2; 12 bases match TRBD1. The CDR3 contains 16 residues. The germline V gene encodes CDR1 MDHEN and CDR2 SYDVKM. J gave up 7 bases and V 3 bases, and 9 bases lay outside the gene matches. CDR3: CASSFGTGGALGGYTF. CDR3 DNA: TGTGCCAGCAGTTTCGGGACAGGGGGCGCTTTAGGTGGCTACACCTTC.

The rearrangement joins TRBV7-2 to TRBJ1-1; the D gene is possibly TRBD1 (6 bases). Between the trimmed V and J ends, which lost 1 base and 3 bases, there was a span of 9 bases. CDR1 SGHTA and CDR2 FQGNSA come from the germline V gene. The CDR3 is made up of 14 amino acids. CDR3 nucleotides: TGTGCCAGCAGCTTAGAGGGGGTCTACACTGAAGCTTTCTTT. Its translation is CASSLEGVYTEAFF.

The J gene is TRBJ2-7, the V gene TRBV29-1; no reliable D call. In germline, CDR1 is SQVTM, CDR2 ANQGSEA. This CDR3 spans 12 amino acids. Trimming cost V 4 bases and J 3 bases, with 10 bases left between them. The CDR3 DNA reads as TGCAGCGTTGTGCGTGGGAACTACGAGCAGTACTTC. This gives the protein CSVVRGNYEQYF.

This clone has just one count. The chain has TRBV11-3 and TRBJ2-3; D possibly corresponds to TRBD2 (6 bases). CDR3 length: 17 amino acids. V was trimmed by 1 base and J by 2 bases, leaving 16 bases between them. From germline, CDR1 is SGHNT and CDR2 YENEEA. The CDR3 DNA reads TGTGCCAGCAGCTTAGGCCGGGACTCGGGTGCCACAGATACGCAGTATTTT. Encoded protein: CASSLGRDSGATDTQYF.

CDR3 region: CASSPLGQGNTEAFF. CDR3 DNA: TGTGCCAGCAGTCCGTTGGGACAGGGGAACACTGAAGCTTTCTTT. V and J are TRBV27 and TRBJ1-1, with 9 bases identical to TRBD1. J lost 1 base, V lost 5 bases, and 5 bases had no gene match. This CDR3 is 15 amino acids long. Germline CDR1 reads MNHEY; CDR2 reads SMNVEV (reference sequence).

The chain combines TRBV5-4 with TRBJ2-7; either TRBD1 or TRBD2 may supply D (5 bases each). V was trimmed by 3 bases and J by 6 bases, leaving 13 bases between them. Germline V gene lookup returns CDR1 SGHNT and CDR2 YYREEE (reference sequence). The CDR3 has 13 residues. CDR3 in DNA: TGTGCCAGCAGCTCCCGGGACCCCATCGAGCAGTACTTC. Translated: CASSSRDPIEQYF.

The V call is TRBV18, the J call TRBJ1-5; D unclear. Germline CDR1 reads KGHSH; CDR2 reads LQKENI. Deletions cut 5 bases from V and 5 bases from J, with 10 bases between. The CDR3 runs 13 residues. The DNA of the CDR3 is TGTGCCAGCTCATCCCAGAGGGATCAGCCCCAGCATTTT. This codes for CASSSQRDQPQHF.

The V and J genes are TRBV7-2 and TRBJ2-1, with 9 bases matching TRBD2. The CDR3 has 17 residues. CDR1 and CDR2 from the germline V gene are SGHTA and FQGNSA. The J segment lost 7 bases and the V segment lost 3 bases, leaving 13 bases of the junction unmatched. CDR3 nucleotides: TGTGCCAGCAGCTTGGGCCCCCTAGCGGGACCCACTAATGAGCAGTTCTTC. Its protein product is CASSLGPLAGPTNEQFF.

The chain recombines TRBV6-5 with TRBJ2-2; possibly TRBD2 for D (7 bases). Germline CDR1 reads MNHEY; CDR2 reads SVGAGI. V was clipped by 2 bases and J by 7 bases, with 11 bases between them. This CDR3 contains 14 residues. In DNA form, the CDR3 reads TGTGCCAGCAGTTACGGGGGGGGCTTCGGGGAGCTGTTTTTT. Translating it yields CASSYGGGFGELFF.

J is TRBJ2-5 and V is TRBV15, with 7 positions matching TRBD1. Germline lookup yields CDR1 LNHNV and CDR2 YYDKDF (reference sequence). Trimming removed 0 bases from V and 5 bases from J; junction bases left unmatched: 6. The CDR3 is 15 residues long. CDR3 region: CATSRESQGWETQYF. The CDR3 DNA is TGTGCCACCAGCAGAGAATCACAGGGGTGGGAGACCCAGTACTTC.

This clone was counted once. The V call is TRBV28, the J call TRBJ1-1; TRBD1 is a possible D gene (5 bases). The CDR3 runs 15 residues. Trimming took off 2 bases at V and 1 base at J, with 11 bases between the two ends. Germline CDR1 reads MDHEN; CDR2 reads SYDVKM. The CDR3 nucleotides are TGTGCCAGCAGTTTACCTCAGGGTAGGAACACTGAAGCTTTCTTT. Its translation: CASSLPQGRNTEAFF.

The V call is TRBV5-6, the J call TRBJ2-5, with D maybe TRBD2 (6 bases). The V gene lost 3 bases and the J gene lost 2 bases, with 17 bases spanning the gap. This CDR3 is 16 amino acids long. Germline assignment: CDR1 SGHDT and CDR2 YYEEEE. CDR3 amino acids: CASSSGSGLRQETQYF. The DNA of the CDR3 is TGTGCCAGCAGCTCCGGTTCGGGACTTCGGCAAGAGACCCAGTACTTC. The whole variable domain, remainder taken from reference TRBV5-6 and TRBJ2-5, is DAGVTQSPTHLIKTRGQQVTLRCSPKSGHDTVSWYQQALGQGPQFIFQYYEEEERQRGNFPDRFSGHQFPNYSSELNVNALLLGDSALYLCASSSGSGLRQETQYFGPGTRLLVL.

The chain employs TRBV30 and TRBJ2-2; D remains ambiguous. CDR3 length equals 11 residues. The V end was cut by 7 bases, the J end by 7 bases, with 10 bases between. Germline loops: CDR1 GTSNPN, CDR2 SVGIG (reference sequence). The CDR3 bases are TGTGCCTCTTTTTCTTTCGGGGAGCTGTTTTTT. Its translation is CASFSFGELFF.

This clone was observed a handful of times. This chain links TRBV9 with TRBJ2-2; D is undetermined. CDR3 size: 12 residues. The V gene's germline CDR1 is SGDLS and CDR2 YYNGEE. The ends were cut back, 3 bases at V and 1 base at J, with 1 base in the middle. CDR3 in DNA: TGTGCCAGCAGCGAGAACACCGGGGAGCTGTTTTTT. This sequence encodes CASSENTGELFF. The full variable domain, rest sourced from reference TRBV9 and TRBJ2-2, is DSGVTQTPKHLITATGQRVTLRCSPRSGDLSVYWYQQSLDQGLQFLIQYYNGEERAKGNILERFSAQQFPDLHSELNLSSLELGDSALYFCASSENTGELFFGEGSRLTVL.

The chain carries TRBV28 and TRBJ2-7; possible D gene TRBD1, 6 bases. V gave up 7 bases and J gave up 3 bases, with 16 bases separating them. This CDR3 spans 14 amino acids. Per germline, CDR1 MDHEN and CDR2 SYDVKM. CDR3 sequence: CASNDRSRGYEQYF. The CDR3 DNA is TGTGCCAGCAATGACAGGTCCCGAGGCTACGAGCAGTACTTC.

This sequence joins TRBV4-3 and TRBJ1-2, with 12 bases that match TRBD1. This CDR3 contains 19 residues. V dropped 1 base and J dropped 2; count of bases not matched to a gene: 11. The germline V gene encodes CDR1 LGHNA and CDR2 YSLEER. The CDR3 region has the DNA TGCGCCAGCAGCCAAGGACGTCACGCCGGGACAGGGGGCAACTATGGCTACACCTTC. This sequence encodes CASSQGRHAGTGGNYGYTF.

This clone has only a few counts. The CDR3 sequence is CASNRAQDGMYGAQYF. The CDR3 coding sequence is TGTGCCAGCAACCGCGCTCAAGACGGGATGTACGGCGCCCAGTACTTC. This chain connects TRBV5-6 to TRBJ2-5, with D maybe TRBD2 (5 bases). This CDR3 has 16 amino acids. Trimming stripped 6 bases from V and 9 bases from J, with 27 bases between. Germline loops: CDR1 SGHDT, CDR2 YYEEEE.